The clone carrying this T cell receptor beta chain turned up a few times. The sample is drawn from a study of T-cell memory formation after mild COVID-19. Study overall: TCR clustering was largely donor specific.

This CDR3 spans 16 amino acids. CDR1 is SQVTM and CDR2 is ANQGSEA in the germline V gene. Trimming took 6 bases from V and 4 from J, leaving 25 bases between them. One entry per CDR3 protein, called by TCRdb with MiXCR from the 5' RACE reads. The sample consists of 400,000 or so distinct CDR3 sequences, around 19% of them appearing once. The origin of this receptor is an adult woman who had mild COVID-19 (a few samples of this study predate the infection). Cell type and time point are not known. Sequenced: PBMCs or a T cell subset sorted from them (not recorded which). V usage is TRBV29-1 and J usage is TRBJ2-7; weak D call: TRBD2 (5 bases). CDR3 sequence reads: CSVPVGEPGGIYEQYF. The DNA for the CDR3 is TGCAGCGTCCCAGTTGGGGAGCCGGGCGGAATTTACGAGCAGTACTTC.